This is a list of T cell receptor beta chains from one sample in a study of cytomegalovirus exposure and HLA in healthy donors. Profiling relied on immunoSEQ multiplex PCR, and the TCRdb table lists in-frame clones only, not all of them. Recorded for this sample: over 50,000 clones. The material sequenced was PBMCs. The receptor source for this set is a man in his forties or fifties in good health and CMV-seropositive. The CDR3 runs from the conserved cysteine through the conserved F or W. The D gene is left open where the match is weak.

j_gene,v_gene,d_gene,CDR3aa,CDR3nt
TRBJ1-2,TRBV7-4,.,CASTLRRVGHRGLYGYTF,TGTGCCAGCACCCTCCGGAGAGTGGGACACCGAGGGCTCTATGGCTACACCTTC
TRBJ2-7,TRBV7-8,TRBD1,CASSLAPLTGGYEQYF,TGTGCCAGCAGCTTAGCGCCTTTGACAGGGGGCTACGAGCAGTACTTC
TRBJ2-5,TRBV19,TRBD2,CASSIGGTRGETQYF,TGTGCCAGTAGTATCGGTGGGACGCGGGGGGAGACCCAGTACTTC
TRBJ2-1,TRBV6-4,.,CASSDSQGPYNEQFF,TGTGCCAGCAGTGACTCACAGGGCCCCTACAATGAGCAGTTCTTC
TRBJ2-7,TRBV27,.,CASRQTGSYEQYF,TGTGCCAGCAGACAAACAGGGTCCTACGAGCAGTACTTC
TRBJ1-1,TRBV5-4,.,CASSLPGKVTEAFF,TGTGCCAGCAGCTTGCCGGGGAAGGTGACTGAAGCTTTCTTT
TRBJ2-5,TRBV18,TRBD1,CASSTTGGDRGETQYF,TGTGCCAGCTCAACGACAGGGGGTGATCGAGGAGAGACCCAGTACTTC
TRBJ2-5,TRBV9,TRBD2,CASSPGLLAGVARETQYF,TGTGCCAGCAGCCCCGGCCTGTTAGCGGGAGTAGCAAGGGAGACCCAGTACTTC
TRBJ1-2,TRBV6-5,.,CASRETPNYGYTF,TGTGCCAGCCGGGAAACTCCTAACTATGGCTACACCTTC
TRBJ1-4,TRBV29-1,.,CSVAGQGGEKLFF,TGCAGCGTTGCAGGGCAGGGAGGTGAAAAACTGTTTTTT
TRBJ1-1,TRBV11-2,TRBD1,CASSLDRGRDEAFF,TGTGCCAGCAGCCTGGACAGGGGGAGGGATGAAGCTTTCTTT
TRBJ2-7,TRBV18,TRBD2,CASSATSGSHEQYF,TGTGCCAGCTCCGCGACTAGCGGGAGTCACGAGCAGTACTTC
TRBJ2-2,TRBV5-6,.,CASSRQITGELFF,TGTGCCAGCAGCAGACAGATCACCGGGGAGCTGTTTTTT
TRBJ2-4,TRBV28,TRBD2,CASSSSGGNIQYF,TGTGCCAGCAGTTCCTCGGGGGGGAACATTCAGTACTTC
TRBJ2-1,TRBV27,.,CASSLWQGSSYNEQFF,TGTGCCAGCAGTTTATGGCAGGGATCCTCCTACAATGAGCAGTTCTTC
TRBJ1-4,TRBV27,.,CASSPGAGGEKLFF,TGTGCCAGCAGCCCAGGGGCTGGAGGTGAAAAACTGTTTTTT
TRBJ2-3,TRBV7-9,.,CASKVRLYTDTQYF,TGTGCCAGTAAAGTCAGGCTGTACACAGATACGCAGTATTTT
TRBJ1-4,TRBV6-6,TRBD1,CASSGGQGTNEKLFF,TGTGCCAGCAGTGGGGGACAGGGAACTAATGAAAAACTGTTTTTT